These 12 T cell receptor beta chains were all obtained from the same sample, sequenced in a study of T-cell memory formation after mild COVID-19. TCRdb independently ran MiXCR on the 5' RACE reads; one entry per CDR3 protein. The profile shows some 210,000 distinct CDR3 sequences, about 10% of them singletons. Sample: PBMCs or a T cell subset sorted from them (not recorded which). The receptors originated from a man between 18 and 29 years old who had mild COVID-19 (a few samples of this study predate the infection). Cell type and time point are not known.

The J gene is TRBJ2-3, the V gene TRBV24-1, with D maybe TRBD1 (5 bases). Germline CDR1 reads KGHDR; CDR2 reads SFDVKD. CDR3 length: 16 residues. V shed 4 bases and J shed 5 bases, with 18 bases lying between them. The CDR3 reads CATSDPATGIGDTQYF. CDR3 in DNA: TGTGCCACCAGTGACCCAGCCACAGGCATCGGAGATACGCAGTATTTT.

V is TRBV9 and J is TRBJ2-5; D remains unclear. Trimming removed 3 bases at V and 7 bases at J, with 10 bases between. The CDR3 has 12 residues. Germline values: CDR1 SGDLS, CDR2 YYNGEE. The CDR3: CASSAYSGTQYF. The CDR3 DNA follows: TGTGCCAGCAGCGCGTATTCAGGGACCCAGTACTTC.

This clonotype appeared many times. The chain has TRBV5-1 and TRBJ2-6; D may be TRBD1 (6 bases). The germline V gene encodes CDR1 SGHRS and CDR2 YFSETQ. V lost 3 bases and J 2 bases, leaving 18 bases between the germline ends. This CDR3 comprises 18 residues. In DNA, the CDR3 is TGCGCCAGCAGCTCCTCGGGACACCTCGCGGCTGGGGCCAACGTCCTGACTTTC. Amino acids: CASSSSGHLAAGANVLTF. Based on the CDR3 plus reference TRBV5-1 and TRBJ2-6, the full variable domain is KAGVTQTPRYLIKTRGQQVTLSCSPISGHRSVSWYQQTPGQGLQFLFEYFSETQRNKGNFPGRFSGRQFSNSRSEMNVSTLELGDSALYLCASSSSGHLAAGANVLTFGAGSRLTVL.

The chain combines TRBV2 with TRBJ1-5; tentative D call: TRBD1 (6 bases). Germline V gene lookup returns CDR1 SNHLY and CDR2 FYNNEI. The CDR3 length is 15 residues. V lost 4 bases and J lost 5, with 15 bases in between. CDR3 amino acids: CASSGPGGNDQPQHF. The DNA for the CDR3 is TGTGCCAGCAGTGGGCCCGGGGGCAACGATCAGCCCCAGCATTTT.

The V gene is TRBV12-2, the J gene TRBJ1-1. TRBV12-2 is labeled a pseudogene. The CDR3 runs to 13 residues. In DNA, the CDR3 is TGTGCAAGTCGAGCCCCGCTTAACACTGAAGCTTTCTTT. This sequence encodes CASRAPLNTEAFF.

This clonotype was detected a few times. The chain is built from TRBV15 and TRBJ2-7; 7 bases align to TRBD2. With V trimmed by 9 bases and J by 2 bases, 13 bases remained unmatched. This CDR3 has 15 amino acids. From germline, CDR1 is LNHNV and CDR2 YYDKDF (reference sequence). The CDR3: CATTGGAGVTYEQYV. Here the CDR3 DNA reads TGTGCCACTACTGGAGGCGCGGGGGTAACCTACGAGCAGTACGTC.

This clonotype has more than one count but fewer than ten. The V call is TRBV6-6, the J call TRBJ2-1; 10 nucleotides line up with TRBD1. The V gene's germline CDR1 is MNHNY and CDR2 SVGAGI (reference sequence). The CDR3 extends over 15 amino acids. V gave up 4 bases and J gave up 9 bases; unmatched junction bases: 9. In DNA, the CDR3 is TGTGCCAGCAGTTCCGCCGGGACAGGGGCGGGTGAGCAGTTCTTC. Translation gives CASSSAGTGAGEQFF.

This clonotype was detected only once. This chain joins TRBV3-1 and TRBJ2-2; D is undetermined. V lost 2 bases, J lost 8 bases, and 6 bases lay in between. Germline V gene lookup returns CDR1 LGHDT and CDR2 YNNKEL (reference sequence). This CDR3 is built from 12 residues. CDR3 region: CASSQIAGELFF. DNA for the CDR3: TGTGCCAGCAGCCAAATTGCAGGGGAGCTGTTTTTT. Looking up the rest from reference TRBV3-1 and TRBJ2-2 gives the full variable domain: DTAVSQTPKYLVTQMGNDKSIKCEQNLGHDTMYWYKQDSKKFLKIMFSYNNKELIINETVPNRFSPKSPDKAHLNLHINSLELGDSAVYFCASSQIAGELFFGEGSRLTVL.

The V call is TRBV3-1, the J call TRBJ2-3, with 10 bases matching TRBD2. V lost 3 bases and J lost 6; bases outside the gene matches: 9. From germline, CDR1 is LGHDT and CDR2 YNNKEL (reference sequence). The CDR3 is made up of 16 amino acids. The DNA of the CDR3 is TGTGCCAGCAGCCACTCCCTAGCGGGGGTTAGGGATACGCAGTATTTT. Residues: CASSHSLAGVRDTQYF.

This clonotype was counted only a few times. This chain links TRBV5-1 with TRBJ1-2; unclear D gene. CDR1 SGHRS and CDR2 YFSETQ come from the germline V gene. The CDR3 sequence is 14 residues long. Trimming stripped 0 bases from V and 7 bases from J, with 13 bases between. CDR3 in amino acids: CASSLDRGRSGYTF. CDR3 sequence (DNA): TGCGCCAGCAGCTTGGATAGAGGGCGAAGTGGCTACACCTTC.

V and J are TRBV14 and TRBJ2-3; D gene unclear. Trimming left V 3 bases short and J 5 bases short, with 9 bases between. The CDR3 sequence is 13 residues long. Germline CDR1 reads SGHDN; CDR2 reads FVKESK. CDR3 DNA: TGTGCCAGCAGCCAGTACATCAGAGATACGCAGTATTTT. Translating it yields CASSQYIRDTQYF.

This sequence joins TRBV5-1 and TRBJ1-2; 10 nucleotides agree with TRBD1. From germline, CDR1 is SGHRS and CDR2 YFSETQ. This CDR3 has 15 amino acids. Trimming cost V 6 bases and J 1 base; bases outside gene matches: 6. Written as DNA, the CDR3 is TGCGCCAGCAAGGAAGGGACAGGGGATAACTATGGCTACACCTTC. It specifies CASKEGTGDNYGYTF.